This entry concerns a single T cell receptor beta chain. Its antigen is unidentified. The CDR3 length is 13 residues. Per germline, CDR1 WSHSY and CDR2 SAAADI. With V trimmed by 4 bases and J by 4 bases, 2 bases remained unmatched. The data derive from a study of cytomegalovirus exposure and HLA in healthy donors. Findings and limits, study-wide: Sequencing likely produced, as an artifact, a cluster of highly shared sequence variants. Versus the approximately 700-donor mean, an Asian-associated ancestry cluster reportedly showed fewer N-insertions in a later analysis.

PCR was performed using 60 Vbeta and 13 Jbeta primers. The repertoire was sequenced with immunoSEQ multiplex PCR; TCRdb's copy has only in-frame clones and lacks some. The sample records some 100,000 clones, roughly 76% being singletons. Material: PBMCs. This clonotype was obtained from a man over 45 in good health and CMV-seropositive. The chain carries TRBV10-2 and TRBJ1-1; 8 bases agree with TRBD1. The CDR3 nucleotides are TGCGCCAGCAGTGTCACAGGGGGCACTGAAGCTTTCTTT. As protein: CASSVTGGTEAFF.